These 18 T cell receptor beta chains were sequenced from one sample in a study of cytomegalovirus exposure and HLA in healthy donors. The PCR ran on 60 Vbeta and 13 Jbeta primers. TCRdb's table, derived via immunoSEQ multiplex PCR, lists solely in-frame clones and lacks some. The table includes under 200,000 clones, around four fifths detected once. Sequenced sample: PBMCs. Every receptor here comes from a woman under 40 in good health and CMV-seronegative.

The V and J genes are TRBV5-1 and TRBJ2-7; 9 bases line up with TRBD2. Germline CDR1 is SGHRS and CDR2 is YFSETQ. The V segment lost 0 bases and the J segment 7 bases; nucleotides outside the gene matches: 8. The CDR3 covers 15 residues. The CDR3 DNA sequence: TGCGCCAGCAGCTTGGCCGCGGGGGGGGCCTGGGAGCAGTACTTC. Translation gives CASSLAAGGAWEQYF.

The rearrangement uses TRBV4-1 and TRBJ1-1; 8 bases are a match to TRBD1. The CDR3 runs 14 residues. The germline CDR1 and CDR2 sequences are MGHRA and YSYEKL. V trimming: 1 base; J trimming: 5 bases; junction bases outside the gene matches: 3. Here the CDR3 reads CASSQGTGSTEAFF. The CDR3 DNA reads TGCGCCAGCAGCCAAGGGACAGGGTCAACTGAAGCTTTCTTT.

This clone was seen a few times. The gene calls are TRBV6-1 and TRBJ1-1; D unclear. Trimming took off 6 bases at V and 2 bases at J, with 13 bases between the two ends. Germline V gene data show CDR1 as MNHNS and CDR2 as SASEGT. The CDR3 length is 14 residues. This chain's CDR3 is CASRETLRNTEAFF. The CDR3 DNA sequence: TGTGCCAGCAGGGAGACCCTGAGAAACACTGAAGCTTTCTTT.

The V call is TRBV27, the J call TRBJ1-5, with TRBD1 identical over 7 bases. Germline V gene lookup returns CDR1 MNHEY and CDR2 SMNVEV (reference sequence). The CDR3 totals 16 residues. V lost 6 bases, J lost 4 bases, and 12 bases stayed unmatched. CDR3 nucleotide sequence: TGTGCCAGCAGGCACCTTACGACAGGGCTGAATCAGCCCCAGCATTTT. It specifies CASRHLTTGLNQPQHF.

The CDR3 region is CASSVQGFNEQFF. CDR3 nucleotides: TGTGCCAGCAGCGTGCAGGGTTTCAATGAGCAGTTCTTC. This chain links TRBV7-2 with TRBJ2-1; D possibly corresponds to TRBD1 (5 bases). V dropped 5 bases and J dropped 6 bases, with 11 bases sitting between them. This CDR3 has 13 residues. Germline CDR1 SGHTA, CDR2 FQGNSA.

Points on this clone: The junction differs from germline at one of its ends, possibly a read error. The chain is built from TRBV7-9 and TRBJ2-1, with D maybe TRBD1 (5 bases). CDR1 SEHNR and CDR2 FQNEAQ come from the germline V gene (reference sequence). There are 15 residues in the CDR3. The CDR3 DNA reads TGTTCCAGCAGCTTAAGGGGCTCAGGCGACAATGAGCAGTTCTTC. This codes for CSSSLRGSGDNEQFF.

The chain has TRBV6-6 and TRBJ1-5; TRBD1 might be the D (6 bases). CDR3 size: 13 residues. Germline lookup yields CDR1 MNHNY and CDR2 SVGAGI (reference sequence). Trimming stripped 6 bases from V and 7 bases from J, with 13 bases between. The CDR3 coding sequence is TGTGCCAGCAGAACCACAGGGAACCAGCCCCAGCATTTT. It is translated as CASRTTGNQPQHF.

This clone was observed a few times. The chain is built from TRBV6-5 and TRBJ2-5; D may be TRBD1 (6 bases). V gave up 5 bases and J gave up 5 bases, with 15 bases separating them. Germline CDR1 is MNHEY and CDR2 is SVGAGI. CDR3 size: 14 residues. The CDR3 DNA reads TGTGCCAGCAGTACACAGGGATTTGGGGAGACCCAGTACTTC. Translated, it gives CASSTQGFGETQYF.

The rearrangement links TRBV27 to TRBJ1-5, with D possibly being TRBD1 (6 bases). The V gene's germline CDR1 is MNHEY and CDR2 SMNVEV (reference sequence). V was shortened by 6 bases and J by 4 bases, with 16 bases between the two germline ends. This CDR3 comprises 15 residues. The CDR3 here is CASSSLGTTNQPQHF. DNA for the CDR3: TGTGCCAGCAGCTCCCTCGGGACAACTAATCAGCCCCAGCATTTT.

This rearrangement joins TRBV13 to TRBJ1-6; D possibly corresponds to TRBD1 (6 bases). The CDR3 runs 12 residues. Germline CDR1 PRHDT, CDR2 FYEKMQ (reference sequence). V was clipped by 1 base and J by 13 bases, with 8 bases between them. DNA for the CDR3: TGTGCCAGCAGCTTAGTCGGACAGCCCCTCCACTTT. Residues: CASSLVGQPLHF.

The V call is TRBV10-3, the J call TRBJ1-3, with a possible D match to TRBD1 (6 bases). Trimming removed 6 bases from V and 4 bases from J, with 10 bases in between. Germline V gene lookup returns CDR1 ENHRY and CDR2 SYGVKD. The CDR3 has 13 amino acids. CDR3 coding DNA: TGTGCCATCAGAGGGGGTCCAGGAAACACCATATATTTT. This sequence encodes CAIRGGPGNTIYF.

The chain carries TRBV6-5 and TRBJ1-1; unclear D gene. Trimming took 6 bases from V and 7 from J, leaving 9 bases between them. Germline V gives CDR1 MNHEY, CDR2 SVGAGI. The CDR3 length is 11 residues. CDR3 nucleotides: TGTGCCAGCAGGATGAACGGTGAAGCTTTCTTT. Its translation: CASRMNGEAFF.

In DNA, the CDR3 is TGTGCCAGCAGTTACGAGGCAGGGGCGAACACTGAAGCTTTCTTT. Encoded protein: CASSYEAGANTEAFF. The rearrangement joins TRBV6-5 to TRBJ1-1; perhaps TRBD1 as D (6 bases). CDR1 is MNHEY, CDR2 SVGAGI, per germline. The CDR3 sequence is 15 residues long. Trimming left V 2 bases short and J 1 base short, with 11 bases between.

This clone was counted between two and nine times. The chain employs TRBV5-5 and TRBJ2-7; D call uncertain. Per germline, CDR1 SGHKS and CDR2 YYEKEE (reference sequence). The ends were cut back, 1 base at V and 6 bases at J, with 8 bases in the middle. The CDR3 spans 12 residues. The CDR3 coding sequence is TGTGCCAGCAGCTTGTTATCTCCCGAGCAGTACTTC. Translating gives CASSLLSPEQYF.

The chain joins TRBV5-6 to TRBJ2-7; 7 positions agree with TRBD2. The CDR3 runs to 15 residues. CDR1 SGHDT and CDR2 YYEEEE come from the germline V gene. The V and J ends lost 4 bases and 2 bases, in that order; junction bases with no gene match: 9. The CDR3 nucleotides are TGTGCCAGCAGCCCCCTGGGGGGGGGAACCTACGAGCAGTACTTC. Protein sequence: CASSPLGGGTYEQYF.

The gene calls are TRBV5-8 and TRBJ1-5, with D maybe TRBD1 (5 bases). The CDR3 sequence is 15 residues long. Germline V gene sequence: CDR1 SGHTS, CDR2 YDEGEE. Between the trimmed V and J ends, which lost 2 bases and 1 base, there was a span of 10 bases. The CDR3 sequence: CASSFGGVSNQPQHF. Here the CDR3 DNA reads TGTGCCAGCAGCTTTGGGGGGGTGAGCAATCAGCCCCAGCATTTT.

This rearrangement joins TRBV7-2 to TRBJ2-1; 8 bases are a match to TRBD2. The V segment lost 7 bases and the J segment 8 bases; nucleotides outside the gene matches: 10. The CDR3 runs 14 residues. The germline gives CDR1 SGHTA, CDR2 FQGNSA. The CDR3 here is CASTLGGAGYEQFF. DNA of the CDR3: TGTGCCAGCACCCTCGGGGGGGCCGGCTATGAGCAGTTCTTC.

J is TRBJ1-4 and V is TRBV29-1; TRBD1 is a possible D gene (5 bases). CDR3 length: 13 amino acids. The V end lost 6 bases, the J end lost 5 bases, and 13 bases lay between the germline ends. CDR1 is SQVTM, CDR2 ANQGSEA, per germline. The chain's CDR3 is CSVRRGANEKLFF. The CDR3 DNA reads as TGCAGCGTCCGAAGGGGCGCAAATGAAAAACTGTTTTTT.